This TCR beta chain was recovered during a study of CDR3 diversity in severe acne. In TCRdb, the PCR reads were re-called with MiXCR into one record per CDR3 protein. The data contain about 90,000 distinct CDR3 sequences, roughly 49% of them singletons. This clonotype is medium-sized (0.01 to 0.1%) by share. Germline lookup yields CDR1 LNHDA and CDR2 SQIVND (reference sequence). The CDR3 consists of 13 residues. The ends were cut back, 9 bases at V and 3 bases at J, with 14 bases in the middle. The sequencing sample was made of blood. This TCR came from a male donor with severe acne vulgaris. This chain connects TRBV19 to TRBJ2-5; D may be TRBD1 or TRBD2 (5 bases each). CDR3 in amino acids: CASRDHQKETQYF. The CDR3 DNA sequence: TGTGCCAGCCGGGACCACCAAAAAGAGACCCAGTACTTC.